This TCR beta chain comes out of a study of Ad26.COV2.S vaccination and SARS-CoV-2 variants. At the level of the study: The COV1001 Ad26.COV2.S trial arm included the donor. Intramuscularly, Ad26.COV2.S was given either once or twice, 56 days apart. Study-wide findings and caveats: Vaccine and placebo recipients had comparable breadth of non-spike TCRs.

The assay was immunoSEQ multiplex PCR, and TCRdb's table has in-frame clones only and misses some. The table lists approximately 480,000 clones, around 90% of them singletons, with roughly 13% in the top ten. On this clone itself: Its antigen is currently unknown.

V was shortened by 8 bases and J by 7 bases, with 12 bases between the two germline ends. Germline-derived CDR1 and CDR2 are MNHEY and SVGAGI. The CDR3 contains 12 residues. The treatment: over 15 received Ad26.COV2.S at low or high dose, single or two shots; several received placebo; per-sample allocation not given. Sample collection was performed on day 63 after the first vaccine or placebo injection. V and J are TRBV6-5 and TRBJ2-1; D might be TRBD2 (5 bases). This TCR was recovered from a person aged 18 to 65 who received the Ad26.COV2.S COVID-19 vaccine or a placebo. The sample here was peripheral blood, taken in a trial of Ad26.COV2.S vaccine versus placebo. The CDR3 is CASGSSGNEQFF. The CDR3 DNA reads as TGTGCCAGCGGGAGCTCAGGAAATGAGCAGTTCTTC.